A selection of T cell receptor beta chains follows, all from one sample in a study of blood T cell repertoires in COVID-19. This table comes from immunoSEQ multiplex PCR, and its TCRdb copy is limited to in-frame clones, with some not included. The table lists 400,000 to 550,000 clones, roughly 87% of them singletons. What was sequenced was PBMCs or T cells enriched from blood (not recorded which). Every receptor here comes from a woman between 18 and 29 years old with acute COVID-19. Each CDR3 is given with its conserved first and last residue. Each record gives: V gene, J gene, CDR3 protein.

v_call: TRBV10-3
j_call: TRBJ2-1
cdr3_aa: CAINRQGRQFF

v_call: TRBV12-3/TRBV12-4
j_call: TRBJ1-5
cdr3_aa: CASSLDTKQPQHF

v_call: TRBV24-1
j_call: TRBJ2-2
cdr3_aa: CATMGQGAGELFF

v_call: TRBV6-5
j_call: TRBJ2-4
cdr3_aa: CASRISGTTGTIQYF

v_call: TRBV5-5
j_call: TRBJ2-2
cdr3_aa: CASSFRRDSSTGELFF

v_call: TRBV4-1
j_call: TRBJ2-2
cdr3_aa: CASSQTPGTGSAGELFF

v_call: TRBV10-3
j_call: TRBJ2-4
cdr3_aa: CAISERTGAGKNIQYF

v_call: TRBV7-9
j_call: TRBJ1-2
cdr3_aa: CASSRRTDHYGYTF

v_call: TRBV18
j_call: TRBJ1-1
cdr3_aa: CASSPSDNSVAFF

v_call: TRBV4-1
j_call: TRBJ2-3
cdr3_aa: CASSPGLRSTDTQYF

v_call: TRBV6-5
j_call: TRBJ1-5
cdr3_aa: CASSTPGVLRLPQHF

v_call: TRBV15
j_call: TRBJ2-6
cdr3_aa: CATSSRTDNSGANVLTF

v_call: TRBV3-1/TRBV3-2
j_call: TRBJ2-7
cdr3_aa: CASSQVLSGEKPAYEQYF

v_call: TRBV28
j_call: TRBJ1-4
cdr3_aa: CAASKSGVDEKLFF

v_call: TRBV5-1
j_call: TRBJ1-2
cdr3_aa: CASRHSTGPNYGYTF

v_call: TRBV9
j_call: TRBJ2-5
cdr3_aa: CASSALGGKQETQYF

v_call: TRBV10-3
j_call: TRBJ1-4
cdr3_aa: CAISERGTGNEKLFF

v_call: TRBV9
j_call: TRBJ2-1
cdr3_aa: CASSPQQVTHEQFF

v_call: TRBV24-1
j_call: TRBJ2-5
cdr3_aa: CATSDAFSDRGTQETQYF

v_call: TRBV6-5
j_call: TRBJ2-6
cdr3_aa: CASSPTASGANVLTF

v_call: TRBV2
j_call: TRBJ2-1
cdr3_aa: CASSEGLGDNEQFF

v_call: TRBV25-1
j_call: TRBJ1-1
cdr3_aa: CASSEGGTTEAFF

v_call: TRBV4-1
j_call: TRBJ1-3
cdr3_aa: CASSPQASSGNTIYF

v_call: TRBV5-3
j_call: TRBJ2-7
cdr3_aa: CARSGGAYEQYF

v_call: TRBV12-5
j_call: TRBJ2-1
cdr3_aa: CASAQGYNEQFF

v_call: TRBV5-4
j_call: TRBJ2-2
cdr3_aa: CASSLPSEDTGELFF

v_call: TRBV7-9
j_call: TRBJ1-6
cdr3_aa: CASSSGTGENSPLHF

v_call: TRBV2
j_call: TRBJ1-5
cdr3_aa: CASSAATPSQPQHF

v_call: TRBV5-1
j_call: TRBJ1-4
cdr3_aa: CASSNRGFENEKLFF

v_call: TRBV10-3
j_call: TRBJ2-7
cdr3_aa: CAISDYQSYEQYF

v_call: TRBV4-1
j_call: TRBJ2-7
cdr3_aa: CASSQVTMAGGPHEQYF

v_call: TRBV11-2
j_call: TRBJ2-7
cdr3_aa: CASSHGGYEQYF

v_call: TRBV19
j_call: TRBJ2-3
cdr3_aa: CASRGQGTDTQYF

v_call: TRBV19
j_call: TRBJ2-5
cdr3_aa: CASSIAPEETQYF

v_call: TRBV6-6
j_call: TRBJ1-2
cdr3_aa: CASQGTSYGYTF

v_call: TRBV9
j_call: TRBJ2-1
cdr3_aa: CASSVDGLAKEQFF

v_call: TRBV4-1
j_call: TRBJ2-1
cdr3_aa: CASSRQRQGNAFF